These T cell receptor beta chains were read from a single sample in a study of blood T cells in healthy people across ages. TCRdb ran MiXCR on the 5' RACE reads and lists one entry per CDR3 protein. Of about 1,400,000 distinct CDR3 sequences listed, 55% to 75% were seen once; the top ten hold under 8.5%. Sequences were obtained from blood. These receptors originate from a man aged 18 to 30 in good health. The CDR3 runs from the conserved cysteine through the conserved F or W. The D gene is left open where the match is weak. Some rows mark clone size as missing; the rest say once, few, many or name a class of expanded clone.

v_call	d_call	clone_size	j_call	cdr3_aa	cdr3_nt
TRBV20-1	.	few	TRBJ2-5	CSARLASETQYF	TGCAGTGCGAGATTAGCCTCGGAGACCCAGTACTTC
TRBV29-1	.	.	TRBJ1-1	CSVGPSMGEAFF	TGCAGCGTTGGGCCCTCCATGGGTGAAGCTTTCTTT
TRBV5-1	TRBD1	.	TRBJ2-5	CASSLGGTGRRQETQYF	TGCGCCAGCAGCTTGGGAGGGACAGGGAGGCGGCAAGAGACCCAGTACTTC
TRBV4-3	TRBD1	few	TRBJ2-1	CASSHYRDRDYNEQFF	TGCGCCAGCAGCCACTACCGGGACAGAGATTACAATGAGCAGTTCTTC
TRBV7-6	.	.	TRBJ2-7	CASSLISGTTSYEQYF	TGTGCCAGCAGCTTAATCTCTGGGACAACCTCCTACGAGCAGTACTTC
TRBV20-1	.	few	TRBJ2-3	CSAARGSFFEDTQYF	TGCAGTGCAGCCAGAGGATCCTTCTTCGAAGATACGCAGTATTTT
TRBV6-5	TRBD1	.	TRBJ2-7	CASSGTGTGRGYEQYF	TGTGCCAGCAGTGGGACCGGGACAGGGCGTGGGTACGAGCAGTACTTC
TRBV29-1	.	.	TRBJ2-7	CSVGGGGSADEQYF	TGCAGCGTAGGAGGGGGGGGTTCTGCGGACGAGCAGTACTTC
TRBV29-1	TRBD2	.	TRBJ2-7	CSVEDRPSGDYEQYF	TGCAGCGTTGAAGATCGGCCCAGCGGGGACTACGAGCAGTACTTC
TRBV27	.	.	TRBJ2-7	CASGRDTFYEQYF	TGTGCCAGTGGCCGGGACACGTTCTACGAGCAGTACTTC
TRBV29-1	TRBD1	.	TRBJ1-2	CSVDDRGEGYTF	TGCAGCGTTGACGACAGGGGCGAAGGCTACACCTTC
TRBV28	.	.	TRBJ2-3	CASRLEGASTDTQYF	TGTGCCAGCAGACTGGAGGGAGCTAGCACAGATACGCAGTATTTT
TRBV20-1	TRBD2	.	TRBJ2-1	CSARGGRDNEQFF	TGCAGTGCTAGGGGCGGGAGGGACAATGAGCAGTTCTTC
TRBV29-1	.	.	TRBJ2-1	CSGVPASFGEQFF	TGCAGCGGAGTCCCCGCCAGTTTTGGTGAGCAGTTCTTC
TRBV13	.	few	TRBJ2-5	CASSLAVVRETQYF	TGTGCCAGCAGCTTGGCGGTGGTAAGGGAGACCCAGTACTTC
TRBV29-1	.	.	TRBJ1-2	CSVEEGGTNYGYTF	TGCAGCGTTGAAGAGGGCGGAACTAACTATGGCTACACCTTC
TRBV29-1	.	few	TRBJ2-7	CSGTTSYEQYF	TGCAGCGGTACTACCAGCTACGAGCAGTACTTC
TRBV20-1	TRBD1	few	TRBJ2-7	CSAKRQGDTYEQYF	TGCAGTGCAAAACGACAGGGGGACACCTACGAGCAGTACTTC
TRBV6-6	.	.	TRBJ1-4	CASSYEEEKLFF	TGTGCCAGCAGTTACGAGGAAGAAAAACTGTTTTTT
TRBV4-1	.	.	TRBJ2-7	CASSQVLTAYEQYF	TGCGCCAGCAGCCAAGTACTAACAGCTTACGAGCAGTACTTC
TRBV4-3	.	.	TRBJ1-5	CASSQRLDQPQHF	TGCGCCAGCAGCCAGCGGTTGGATCAGCCCCAGCATTTT
TRBV5-1	.	.	TRBJ2-1	CASSVVLPNEQFF	TGCGCCAGCAGCGTGGTTCTTCCGAATGAGCAGTTCTTC
TRBV7-2	.	.	TRBJ1-4	CASSLLRNNEKLFF	TGTGCCAGCAGCTTATTGAGAAATAATGAAAAACTGTTTTTT
TRBV7-9	.	.	TRBJ2-3	CASSPKAELDTQYF	TGTGCCAGCAGCCCAAAGGCGGAGTTAGATACGCAGTATTTT
TRBV7-9	TRBD1	.	TRBJ2-7	CASSSQGASGWEQYF	TGTGCCAGCAGCTCACAGGGGGCTTCCGGCTGGGAGCAGTACTTC
TRBV10-3	.	.	TRBJ2-7	CAIRINTTRGGKHEQYF	TGTGCCATCCGTATAAATACCACAAGAGGAGGGAAGCATGAGCAGTACTTC
TRBV4-1	.	once	TRBJ1-4	CASSQGGGNEKLFF	TGCGCCAGCAGCCAAGGAGGGGGAAATGAAAAACTGTTTTTT
TRBV20-1	.	.	TRBJ2-3	CSARTATDTQYF	TGCAGTGCTCGGACAGCCACAGATACGCAGTATTTT
TRBV7-9	.	.	TRBJ2-1	CASSSTARLTLDEQFF	TGTGCCAGCAGTTCCACTGCCAGACTAACTTTAGATGAGCAGTTCTTC
TRBV6-6	TRBD1	.	TRBJ2-1	CASSRDREETQFF	TGTGCCAGCAGCCGGGACAGGGAAGAGACCCAGTTCTTC
TRBV6-5	TRBD1	few	TRBJ1-5	CASSYSVPGQGQPQHF	TGTGCCAGCAGTTACTCGGTACCGGGACAGGGCCAGCCCCAGCATTTT
TRBV4-2	.	.	TRBJ2-3	CASSQGMGPDTQYF	TGTGCCAGCAGCCAAGGGATGGGTCCAGATACGCAGTATTTT
TRBV29-1	.	few	TRBJ2-1	CSVEIQNHNEQFF	TGCAGCGTTGAAATCCAGAACCACAATGAGCAGTTCTTC
TRBV6-5	TRBD2	.	TRBJ2-7	CASSSSGYPTYEQYF	TGTGCCAGCAGTTCTAGCGGGTACCCCACTTACGAGCAGTACTTC
TRBV5-1	.	.	TRBJ2-7	CASSLAEGLLSYEQYF	TGCGCCAGCAGCTTGGCCGAGGGGCTCTTATCCTACGAGCAGTACTTC